The 8 T cell receptor beta chains below were found in one sample sequenced in a study of cytomegalovirus exposure and HLA in healthy donors. PCR amplification relied on 60 Vbeta primers (plus 13 Jbeta primers). Data came from immunoSEQ multiplex PCR; TCRdb stores just in-frame clones and leaves some out. The sample lists 170,000 or so clones, around 86% seen once, with about 1.6% in the top ten. Sequencing was done on a sample of PBMCs. These receptors were obtained from a man in his fifties in good health and CMV-seronegative.

The CDR3 spells CASSFRAGNTIYF. For the CDR3, the DNA is TGTGCCAGCAGTTTCCGGGCTGGAAACACCATATATTTT. The chain recombines TRBV27 with TRBJ1-3; no firm D call. The V gene's germline CDR1 is MNHEY and CDR2 SMNVEV (reference sequence). The ends were cut back, 3 bases at V and 2 bases at J, with 5 bases in the middle. The CDR3 is 13 residues long.

The V call is TRBV7-9, the J call TRBJ2-7; 11 positions match TRBD1. Germline V CDR1 and CDR2: SEHNR, FQNEAQ (reference sequence). The length of the CDR3 is 15 residues. Trimming cost V 5 bases and J 5 bases; bases outside gene matches: 8. CDR3 loop: CASSLRDRGEDEQYF. The CDR3 DNA sequence: TGTGCCAGCAGCCTCCGGGACAGGGGGGAGGACGAGCAGTACTTC.

The chain employs TRBV2 and TRBJ1-1; D gene unclear. The CDR3 contains 14 residues. Trimming pared 6 bases from V and 5 bases from J, leaving 16 bases between. The V gene's germline CDR1 is SNHLY and CDR2 FYNNEI. The CDR3, as DNA: TGTGCCAGCAGGAAGGCCTCGGGGTTGACTGAAGCTTTCTTT. It is translated as CASRKASGLTEAFF.

This chain joins TRBV6-1 and TRBJ2-5; perhaps TRBD1 as D (6 bases). The germline gives CDR1 MNHNS, CDR2 SASEGT. This CDR3 has 14 amino acids. V was shortened by 3 bases and J by 3 bases, with 11 bases between the two germline ends. The CDR3: CASSDLPGEETQYF. As DNA, the CDR3 is TGTGCCAGCAGTGACCTCCCAGGGGAAGAGACCCAGTACTTC.

This sequence joins TRBV5-1 and TRBJ1-4; a weak D match, TRBD1 (6 bases). Germline V gene sequence: CDR1 SGHRS, CDR2 YFSETQ. There are 15 residues in the CDR3. The V end lost 4 bases, the J end lost 6 bases, and 16 bases lay between the germline ends. The CDR3: CASSTGQGPHEKLFF. CDR3 coding DNA: TGCGCCAGCAGCACAGGCCAGGGGCCCCATGAAAAACTGTTTTTT.

A few counts support this clone. This chain's CDR3 is CASSLFGLRNTEAFF. In DNA, the CDR3 is TGTGCCAGCAGTTTATTCGGACTTAGGAACACTGAAGCTTTCTTT. The chain uses TRBV28 and TRBJ1-1; no clear D gene. This CDR3 is built from 15 residues. Between the trimmed V and J ends, which lost 1 base and 1 base, there was a span of 10 bases. Germline CDR1 reads MDHEN; CDR2 reads SYDVKM.

In this sample, this clone turned up a few times. The rearrangement joins TRBV7-9 to TRBJ1-3; D call uncertain. V lost 5 bases to trimming and J lost 0 bases, with 14 bases between them. The CDR3 sequence is 16 residues long. Germline V CDR1 and CDR2: SEHNR, FQNEAQ (reference sequence). CDR3 in amino acids: CASSPPRLNSGNTIYF. The CDR3 DNA reads as TGTGCCAGCAGCCCCCCCCGGTTAAACTCTGGAAACACCATATATTTT.

This chain connects TRBV15 to TRBJ1-5, with 8 nucleotides matching TRBD1. J lost 6 bases, V lost 5 bases, and 9 bases had no gene match. The CDR3 consists of 15 residues. The germline gives CDR1 LNHNV, CDR2 YYDKDF (reference sequence). CDR3 amino acids: CATSPRTGYGQPQHF. Here the CDR3 DNA reads TGTGCCACCAGCCCCCGGACAGGGTACGGTCAGCCCCAGCATTTT.